The 14 T cell receptor beta chains listed next were all sequenced from one sample in a study of T cell changes during pregnancy in multiple sclerosis. TCRdb keeps only in-frame clones here, not all; method: immunoSEQ multiplex PCR. The sample includes tens of thousands of clones, over 85% of them seen just once. The sequencing here drew on CD4+ T cells from peripheral blood mononuclear cells, taken before pregnancy. The receptor source for this set is a female donor with multiple sclerosis, enrolled in a pregnancy study.

The CDR3 DNA is TGTGCTAGTGGTTTGTACACGCGGGATGAGCAGTTCTTC. Its translation is CASGLYTRDEQFF. The chain carries TRBV12-5 and TRBJ2-1; tentatively, D is TRBD2 (5 bases). The length of the CDR3 is 13 residues. V was trimmed by 2 bases and J by 8 bases, leaving 10 bases between them. Germline V gene lookup returns CDR1 LGHNT and CDR2 FRNRAP.

This clone came up once. The chain employs TRBV27 and TRBJ2-7, with 9 nucleotides matching TRBD1. With 3 bases clipped from V and 3 bases from J, the junction kept 3 bases outside the gene matches. The CDR3 has 14 residues. The germline gives CDR1 MNHEY, CDR2 SMNVEV (reference sequence). CDR3 sequence (DNA): TGTGCCAGCAGTTTCCCGGGACAGGGCTACGAGCAGTACTTC. Translating it yields CASSFPGQGYEQYF.

V is TRBV7-2 and J is TRBJ2-7; D not resolved. V lost 5 bases and J lost 3, with 11 bases in between. Germline CDR1 is SGHTA and CDR2 is FQGNSA. The CDR3 has 13 amino acids. This CDR3 reads CASSVRAVYEQYF. CDR3 nucleotides: TGTGCCAGCAGCGTCCGTGCGGTCTACGAGCAGTACTTC.

This rearrangement joins TRBV7-9 to TRBJ2-1; TRBD2 is a possible D gene (5 bases). The CDR3 is 14 residues long. Germline V gene sequence: CDR1 SEHNR, CDR2 FQNEAQ (reference sequence). With 7 bases removed from V and 8 bases from J, the gap between germline ends came to 18 bases. The DNA of the CDR3 is TGTGCCAGCACGCCCGAGGAGAGCGGCCATGAGCAGTTCTTC. As protein: CASTPEESGHEQFF.

This chain joins TRBV20-1 and TRBJ2-7; D gene ambiguous. Looked up from germline, CDR1 is DFQATT and CDR2 is SNEGSKA (reference sequence). The CDR3 runs 10 residues. Trimming left V 6 bases short and J 3 bases short, with 6 bases between. CDR3 DNA: TGCAGTGCGCTAGACTACGAGCAGTACTTC. Its translation: CSALDYEQYF.

V is TRBV7-9 and J is TRBJ1-4; D gene unclear. The CDR3 is 15 amino acids. Germline-derived CDR1 and CDR2 are SEHNR and FQNEAQ (reference sequence). Trimming removed 4 bases at V and 7 bases at J, with 16 bases between. CDR3 DNA sequence: TGTGCCAGCAGCTCACGGCGGGGAGCAGGTGAAAAACTGTTTTTT. This gives the protein CASSSRRGAGEKLFF.

V is TRBV19 and J is TRBJ1-3; no definite D call. The V end was cut by 3 bases, the J end by 0 bases, with 9 bases between. The CDR3 consists of 15 residues. Germline CDR1 reads LNHDA; CDR2 reads SQIVND (reference sequence). CDR3 bases: TGTGCCAGTAGTATCGACCGGAGCTCTGGAAACACCATATATTTT. The encoded protein is CASSIDRSSGNTIYF.

In this sample, this clone turned up once. V usage is TRBV18 and J usage is TRBJ2-4; possibly TRBD1 for D (6 bases). The CDR3 extends over 14 amino acids. The V end was cut by 2 bases, the J end by 7 bases, with 12 bases between. CDR1 is KGHSH, CDR2 LQKENI, per germline. The CDR3: CASSPGGQINIQYF. The CDR3 nucleotides read TGTGCCAGCTCACCAGGCGGACAGATTAACATTCAGTACTTC.

The chain uses TRBV7-9 and TRBJ2-3; 7 bases fit TRBD1. The CDR3 covers 16 residues. Per the germline V gene, CDR1 is SEHNR and CDR2 is FQNEAQ (reference sequence). V was pared by 4 bases and J by 2 bases, with 9 bases of the junction left unmatched. The chain's CDR3 is CASSSTGLRHTDTQYF. Here the CDR3 DNA reads TGTGCCAGCAGCTCGACAGGGCTTCGGCACACAGATACGCAGTATTTT.

This chain connects TRBV11-2 to TRBJ1-2; D unresolved. This CDR3 is built from 14 residues. The germline CDR1 and CDR2 sequences are SGHAT and FQNNGV. V was pared by 5 bases and J by 4 bases, with 14 bases between. CDR3 DNA: TGTGCCAGCAGCCCCGTACCGGGTGTCTATGGCTACACCTTC. This codes for CASSPVPGVYGYTF.

The chain is built from TRBV2 and TRBJ2-5; TRBD2 is a possible D gene (6 bases). Germline V gene sequence: CDR1 SNHLY, CDR2 FYNNEI. V was trimmed by 0 bases and J by 5 bases, leaving 7 bases between them. The CDR3 covers 13 residues. The CDR3 DNA follows: TGTGCCAGCAGTGAAGCGGGGAGGGAGACCCAGTACTTC. This sequence encodes CASSEAGRETQYF.

The chain joins TRBV30 to TRBJ2-2, with no clear D. This CDR3 region has 12 residues. Between the trimmed V and J ends, which lost 2 bases and 5 bases, there was a span of 6 bases. The germline CDR1 and CDR2 sequences are GTSNPN and SVGIG (reference sequence). CDR3 sequence reads: CAWSFITGELFF. In DNA form, the CDR3 reads TGTGCCTGGAGTTTTATAACCGGGGAGCTGTTTTTT.

V is TRBV28 and J is TRBJ1-1; 7 bases fit TRBD1. The J segment lost 4 bases and the V segment lost 4 bases, leaving 9 bases of the junction unmatched. The germline V gene encodes CDR1 MDHEN and CDR2 SYDVKM. The CDR3 runs 15 residues. This CDR3 is CASSSPGQRGTEAFF. The CDR3 nucleotides read TGTGCCAGCAGTTCCCCGGGACAGAGGGGCACTGAAGCTTTCTTT.

This clone appeared a single time. This chain joins TRBV5-1 and TRBJ1-5; D may be TRBD1 (5 bases). Germline V gene lookup returns CDR1 SGHRS and CDR2 YFSETQ. V was pared by 1 base and J by 3 bases, with 8 bases between. CDR3 size: 14 residues. The CDR3 nucleotides read TGCGCCAGCAGCTTGTCAGGGCCCAATCAGCCCCAGCATTTT. This translates into CASSLSGPNQPQHF.